These 19 T cell receptor beta chains share one sample of origin, sequenced in a study of identical twins. TCRdb re-called the 5' RACE reads with MiXCR, one entry per CDR3 protein. The data show hundreds of thousands of distinct CDR3 sequences, under 9.5% seen once. This same sample was also part of a study on yellow fever vaccine responses in identical twins.

Input material: memory (CD45RO+) T cells sorted from blood. Receptors originate from a woman aged 18 to 35 in good health.

This clonotype was seen repeatedly, ten times or more. V and J are TRBV6-1 and TRBJ2-6; no definite D call. Germline CDR1 MNHNS, CDR2 SASEGT. Between the trimmed V and J ends, which lost 9 bases and 0 bases, there was a span of 12 bases. This CDR3 spans 15 amino acids. The CDR3 coding sequence is TGTGCCAGTCGCGACCGCCGCTCTGGGGCCAACGTCCTGACTTTC. The encoded protein is CASRDRRSGANVLTF.

This clonotype was detected ten times or more. The chain is built from TRBV12-3 or TRBV12-4 and TRBJ1-4, with D unclear. The V and J ends lost 3 bases and 2 bases respectively, with 7 bases between them. The CDR3 totals 14 residues. CDR3 in amino acids: CASSFAGTNEKLFF. The CDR3 DNA reads as TGTGCCAGCAGTTTCGCCGGGACTAATGAAAAACTGTTTTTT.

Concerning this clonotype itself: This sequence may be a read error, since a much larger clone differs from it by one base. The chain joins TRBV7-9 to TRBJ2-3; D gene uncertain. The CDR3 extends over 16 amino acids. Germline loops: CDR1 SEHNR, CDR2 FQNEAQ (reference sequence). Trimming cost V 1 base and J 2 bases, with 13 bases left between them. The CDR3 protein is CASSLVGTGHTDTQYF. The CDR3 nucleotides are TGTGCCAGCAGCTTAGTCGGCACGGGCCACACAGATACGCAGTATTTT.

This chain links TRBV3-1 with TRBJ2-3, with a weak D call TRBD2 (5 bases). Germline-derived CDR1 and CDR2 are LGHDT and YNNKEL (reference sequence). The V end lost 5 bases, the J end lost 0 bases, and 15 bases lay between the germline ends. The CDR3 spans 16 residues. In DNA form, the CDR3 reads TGTGCCAGCAGCGTCCGCGGGCGGACTAGCACAGATACGCAGTATTTT. Translating gives CASSVRGRTSTDTQYF.

This clonotype was detected many times. V gene TRBV13 combines with J gene TRBJ2-7; no definite D call. Germline CDR1 and CDR2: PRHDT and FYEKMQ (reference sequence). This CDR3 region has 13 residues. The V gene lost 4 bases and the J gene lost 0 bases, with 7 bases spanning the gap. CDR3 DNA sequence: TGTGCCAGCAGCTCCCGGAGCTCCTACGAGCAGTACGTC. This translates into CASSSRSSYEQYV.

This clonotype was recorded at least ten times. The V call is TRBV28, the J call TRBJ1-5; tentatively, D is TRBD1 (5 bases). V was pared by 6 bases and J by 0 bases, with 12 bases between. Germline CDR1 and CDR2: MDHEN and SYDVKM. The CDR3 consists of 15 residues. CDR3 loop: CASRTTDYSNQPQHF. Here the CDR3 DNA reads TGTGCCAGCAGAACGACAGATTATAGCAATCAGCCCCAGCATTTT.

This clonotype was counted a few times. The rearrangement joins TRBV20-1 to TRBJ1-2; 8 bases agree with TRBD1. Trimming took 3 bases from V and 4 from J; bases not matched to a gene: 4. The CDR3 totals 13 residues. From germline, CDR1 is DFQATT and CDR2 SNEGSKA (reference sequence). The CDR3 DNA follows: TGCAGTGCTAGGACAGGGGATACCTATGGCTACACCTTC. Residues: CSARTGDTYGYTF.

This clonotype has a count of ten or more. The chain carries TRBV25-1 and TRBJ1-6; D is uncertain. V was clipped by 6 bases and J by 0 bases, with 6 bases between them. This CDR3 comprises 14 residues. Germline assignment: CDR1 MGHDK and CDR2 SYGVNS. Written as DNA, the CDR3 is TGTGCCAGCAGCATTAGCTCCTATAATTCACCCCTCCACTTT. Its protein product is CASSISSYNSPLHF.

This clonotype has ten or more counts. The chain uses TRBV3-1 and TRBJ1-3; a weak D match, TRBD1 (5 bases). This CDR3 contains 15 residues. V dropped 3 bases and J dropped 4 bases, with 13 bases sitting between them. Germline-derived CDR1 and CDR2 are LGHDT and YNNKEL (reference sequence). The CDR3 is CASSHRRVTGNTIYF. Here the CDR3 DNA reads TGTGCCAGCAGCCATCGCAGGGTTACGGGAAACACCATATATTTT.

This clonotype occurred many times. The chain uses TRBV5-1 and TRBJ2-7; 13 bases line up with TRBD2. The CDR3 runs to 16 residues. Trimming removed 4 bases from V and 7 bases from J; junction bases left unmatched: 11. The germline V gene has CDR1 SGHRS and CDR2 YFSETQ. In DNA form, the CDR3 reads TGCGCCAGCAGCACCACCCGGACTAGCGGGAGTCTGGAGCAGTACTTC. Amino acid sequence: CASSTTRTSGSLEQYF.

In this sample, this clonotype turned up a few times. The gene calls are TRBV2 and TRBJ1-1; D is perhaps TRBD1 (6 bases). The ends were cut back, 8 bases at V and 10 bases at J, with 17 bases in the middle. The CDR3 runs to 12 residues. The V gene's germline CDR1 is SNHLY and CDR2 FYNNEI. The CDR3 loop is CASQPGARVAFF. CDR3 nucleotide sequence: TGTGCCAGCCAGCCGGGGGCGAGGGTAGCTTTCTTT.

This clonotype was counted ten times or more. This chain joins TRBV7-2 and TRBJ2-3; 15 nucleotides match TRBD2. The germline gives CDR1 SGHTA, CDR2 FQGNSA. The V gene end was trimmed by 5 bases and the J gene end by 5 bases; junction bases not matched to a gene: 8. The CDR3 loop spans 17 amino acids. The CDR3 region is CASSPRTSGRALDTQYF. The CDR3 DNA sequence: TGTGCCAGCAGCCCCCGGACTAGCGGGAGGGCCTTAGATACGCAGTATTTT.

This clonotype was picked up a small number of times. The V gene is TRBV20-1, the J gene TRBJ2-7; 12 bases line up with TRBD2. This CDR3 contains 14 residues. Germline V gene lookup returns CDR1 DFQATT and CDR2 SNEGSKA (reference sequence). The junction had 4 bases not matched to a gene; V was cut back by 4 bases and J by 3 bases. CDR3 DNA sequence: TGCAGTGCTACGCGACTAGCGGGAGTCTACGAGCAGTACTTC. Translated, it gives CSATRLAGVYEQYF.

The chain joins TRBV29-1 to TRBJ2-6, with 11 bases lining up with TRBD1. The V and J ends lost 7 bases and 0 bases, in that order; junction bases with no gene match: 5. The CDR3 is 16 amino acids. Germline V gene data show CDR1 as SQVTM and CDR2 as ANQGSEA. In DNA form, the CDR3 reads TGCAGCGCCGGACAGGGGGCGCCCTCTGGGGCCAACGTCCTGACTTTC. Residues: CSAGQGAPSGANVLTF.

This sequence joins TRBV6-2 or TRBV6-3 and TRBJ2-7; TRBD1 aligns across 8 bases. The J segment lost 12 bases and the V segment lost 5 bases, leaving 3 bases of the junction unmatched. The CDR3 totals 10 residues. The germline V gene has CDR1 MNHEY and CDR2 SVGEGT. The CDR3: CASSGTGLYF. The CDR3 DNA follows: TGTGCCAGCAGTGGGACAGGTCTGTACTTC.

In its sample, this clonotype was seen many times. The chain combines TRBV7-9 with TRBJ1-2; D possibly corresponds to TRBD1 (5 bases). Trimming removed 9 bases from V and 8 bases from J, with 13 bases in between. Germline-derived CDR1 and CDR2 are SEHNR and FQNEAQ (reference sequence). The CDR3 spans 11 residues. CDR3 in amino acids: CASTQRGGYTF. CDR3 sequence (DNA): TGTGCCAGTACGCAACGGGGCGGCTACACCTTC. Complete variable domain (other parts from reference TRBV7-9 and TRBJ1-2): DTGVSQNPRHKITKRGQNVTFRCDPISEHNRLYWYRQTLGQGPEFLTYFQNEAQLEKSRLLSDRFSAERPKGSFSTLEIQRTEQGDSAMYLCASTQRGGYTFGSGTRLTVV.

This clonotype was recorded at least ten times. J is TRBJ2-1 and V is TRBV11-3; TRBD2 might be the D (7 bases). The CDR3 covers 15 residues. V lost 1 base, J lost 6 bases, and 13 bases lay in between. Germline lookup yields CDR1 SGHNT and CDR2 YENEEA. The DNA of the CDR3 is TGTGCCAGCAGCTTAGGGCGGGGGCCAGGCAATGAGCAGTTCTTC. This codes for CASSLGRGPGNEQFF. The full variable domain, with the rest looked up from reference TRBV11-3 and TRBJ2-1, is EAGVVQSPRYKIIEKKQPVAFWCNPISGHNTLYWYLQNLGQGPELLIRYENEEAVDDSQLPKDRFSAERLKGVDSTLKIQPAELGDSAVYLCASSLGRGPGNEQFFGPGTRLTVL.

There are many counts of this clonotype. The CDR3 region is CAISANNEQFF. The CDR3 DNA is TGTGCCATCAGTGCTAACAATGAGCAGTTCTTC. V gene TRBV10-3 combines with J gene TRBJ2-1; D is undetermined. The CDR3 contains 11 residues. Germline V gene data show CDR1 as ENHRY and CDR2 as SYGVKD. Trimming took off 4 bases at V and 5 bases at J, with 3 bases between the two ends.

This clonotype was seen only a few times. The chain is built from TRBV14 and TRBJ2-7; 8 bases agree with TRBD1. The CDR3 spans 13 residues. Germline trimming cut 2 bases from V and 7 bases from J; bases unmatched to any gene: 4. The germline V gene encodes CDR1 SGHDN and CDR2 FVKESK. The CDR3 nucleotides are TGTGCCAGCAGCCAAAATACAGGGGGGGAGCAGTACGTC. Its translation is CASSQNTGGEQYV.